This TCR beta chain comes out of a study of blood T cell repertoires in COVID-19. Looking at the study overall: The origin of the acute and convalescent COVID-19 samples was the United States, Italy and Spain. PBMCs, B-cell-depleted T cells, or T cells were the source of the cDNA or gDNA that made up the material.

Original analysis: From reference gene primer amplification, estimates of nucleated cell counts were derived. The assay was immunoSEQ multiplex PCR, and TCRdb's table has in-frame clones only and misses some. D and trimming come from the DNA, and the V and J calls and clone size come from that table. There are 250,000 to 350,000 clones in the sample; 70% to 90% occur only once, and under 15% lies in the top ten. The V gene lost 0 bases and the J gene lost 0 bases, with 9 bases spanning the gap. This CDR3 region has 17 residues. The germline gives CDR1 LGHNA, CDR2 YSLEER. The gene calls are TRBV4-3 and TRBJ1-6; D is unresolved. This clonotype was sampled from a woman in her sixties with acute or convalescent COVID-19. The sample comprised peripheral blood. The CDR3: CASSQELVISYNSPLHF. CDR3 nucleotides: TGCGCCAGCAGCCAAGAACTGGTTATCTCCTATAATTCACCCCTCCACTTT.